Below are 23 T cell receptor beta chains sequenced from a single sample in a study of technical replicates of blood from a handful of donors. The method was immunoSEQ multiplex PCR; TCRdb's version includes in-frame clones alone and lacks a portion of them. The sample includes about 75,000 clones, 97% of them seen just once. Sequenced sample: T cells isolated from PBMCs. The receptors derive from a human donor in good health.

This CDR3 is CASSKGGDRFF. CDR3 bases: TGTGCCAGCAGCAAGGGGGGGGACCGGTTCTTC. The chain uses TRBV11-3 and TRBJ2-1; perhaps TRBD2 as D (7 bases). CDR1 is SGHNT and CDR2 is YENEEA in the germline V gene. Between the trimmed V and J ends, which lost 5 bases and 15 bases, there was a span of 14 bases. There are 11 residues in the CDR3. Complete variable domain (other parts from reference TRBV11-3 and TRBJ2-1): EAGVVQSPRYKIIEKKQPVAFWCNPISGHNTLYWYLQNLGQGPELLIRYENEEAVDDSQLPKDRFSAERLKGVDSTLKIQPAELGDSAVYLCASSKGGDRFFGPGTRLTVL.

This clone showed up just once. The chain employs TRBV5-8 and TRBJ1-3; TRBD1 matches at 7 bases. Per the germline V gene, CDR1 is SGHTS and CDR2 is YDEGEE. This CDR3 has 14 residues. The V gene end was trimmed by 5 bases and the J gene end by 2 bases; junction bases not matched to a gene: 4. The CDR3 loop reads CASSAGTAGNTIYF. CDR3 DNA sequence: TGTGCCAGCAGTGCCGGGACAGCTGGAAACACCATATATTTT.

The CDR3 bases are TGTGCCAGCAGCGGGGGGACTAGCAGTTCCTACGAGCAGTACTTC. Translated, it gives CASSGGTSSSYEQYF. V is TRBV9 and J is TRBJ2-7; 9 positions agree with TRBD2. CDR1 is SGDLS and CDR2 is YYNGEE in the germline V gene. The ends lost 3 bases at V and 1 base at J; junction bases unmatched: 5. The CDR3 spans 15 residues.

The CDR3: CAWSGRGNSPLHF. Here the CDR3 DNA reads TGTGCCTGGAGTGGTAGGGGGAATTCACCCCTCCACTTT. This chain links TRBV30 with TRBJ1-6; tentatively, D is TRBD1 (6 bases). CDR1 is GTSNPN, CDR2 SVGIG, per germline (reference sequence). The CDR3 spans 13 residues. Deletions cut 1 base from V and 7 bases from J, with 8 bases between.

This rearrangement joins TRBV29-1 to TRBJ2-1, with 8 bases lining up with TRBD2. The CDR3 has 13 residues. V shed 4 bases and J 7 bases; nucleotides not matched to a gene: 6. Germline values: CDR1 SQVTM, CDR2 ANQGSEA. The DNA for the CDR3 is TGCAGCGTTGGTTCACTAGCGGCTAATGAGCAGTTCTTC. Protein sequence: CSVGSLAANEQFF.

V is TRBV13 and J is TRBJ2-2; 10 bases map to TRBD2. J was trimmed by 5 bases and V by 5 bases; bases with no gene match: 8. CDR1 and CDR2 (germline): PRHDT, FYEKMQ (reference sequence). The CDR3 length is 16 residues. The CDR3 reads CASSLPGTSATGELFF. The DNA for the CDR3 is TGTGCCAGCAGCCTACCCGGGACTAGCGCTACCGGGGAGCTGTTTTTT.

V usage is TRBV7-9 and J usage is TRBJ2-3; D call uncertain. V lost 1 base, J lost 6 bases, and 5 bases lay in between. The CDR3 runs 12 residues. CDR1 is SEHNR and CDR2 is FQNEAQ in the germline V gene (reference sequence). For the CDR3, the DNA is TGTGCCAGCAGCTTAGGAGAGGATACGCAGTATTTT. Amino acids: CASSLGEDTQYF. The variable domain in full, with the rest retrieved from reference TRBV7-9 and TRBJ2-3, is DTGVSQNPRHKITKRGQNVTFRCDPISEHNRLYWYRQTLGQGPEFLTYFQNEAQLEKSRLLSDRFSAERPKGSFSTLEIQRTEQGDSAMYLCASSLGEDTQYFGPGTRLTVL.

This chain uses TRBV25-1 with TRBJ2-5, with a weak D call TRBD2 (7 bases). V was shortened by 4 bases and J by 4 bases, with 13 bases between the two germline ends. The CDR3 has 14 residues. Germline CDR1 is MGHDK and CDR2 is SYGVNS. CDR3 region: CASSAQGGGETQYF. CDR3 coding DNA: TGTGCCAGCAGTGCACAGGGAGGGGGAGAGACCCAGTACTTC.

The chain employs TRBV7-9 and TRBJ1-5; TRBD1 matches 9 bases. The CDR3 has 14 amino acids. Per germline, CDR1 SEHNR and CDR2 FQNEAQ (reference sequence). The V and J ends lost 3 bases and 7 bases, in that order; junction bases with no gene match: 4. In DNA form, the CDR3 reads TGTGCCAGCAGCTTGACAGGGGGAGGCCAGCCCCAGCATTTT. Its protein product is CASSLTGGGQPQHF.

CDR3: CASSLLAQANYGYTF. The CDR3 coding sequence is TGTGCCAGCAGCCTACTGGCACAGGCTAACTATGGCTACACCTTC. The chain employs TRBV7-9 and TRBJ1-2, with D perhaps matching TRBD1 (5 bases). Trimming took off 5 bases at V and 0 bases at J, with 13 bases between the two ends. The length of the CDR3 is 15 residues. The V gene's germline CDR1 is SEHNR and CDR2 FQNEAQ (reference sequence).

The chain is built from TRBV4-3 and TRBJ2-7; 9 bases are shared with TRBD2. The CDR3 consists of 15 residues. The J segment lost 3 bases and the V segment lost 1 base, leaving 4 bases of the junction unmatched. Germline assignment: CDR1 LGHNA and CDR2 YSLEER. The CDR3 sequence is CASSQVLAGNYEQYF. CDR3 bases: TGCGCCAGCAGCCAAGTACTAGCGGGTAACTACGAGCAGTACTTC.

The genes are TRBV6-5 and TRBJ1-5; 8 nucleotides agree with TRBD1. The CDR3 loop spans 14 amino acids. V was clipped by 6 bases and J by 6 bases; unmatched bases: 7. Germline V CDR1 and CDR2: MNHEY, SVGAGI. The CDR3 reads CASRDRVESQPQHF. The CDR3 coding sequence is TGTGCCAGCAGGGACAGGGTGGAGAGTCAGCCCCAGCATTTT.

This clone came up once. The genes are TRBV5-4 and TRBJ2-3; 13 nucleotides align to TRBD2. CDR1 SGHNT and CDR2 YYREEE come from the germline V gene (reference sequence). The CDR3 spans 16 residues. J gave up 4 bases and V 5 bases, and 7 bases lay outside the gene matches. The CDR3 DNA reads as TGTGCCAGCAGACTAGGACTAGCGGGAGTGGCAGATACGCAGTATTTT. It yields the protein CASRLGLAGVADTQYF.

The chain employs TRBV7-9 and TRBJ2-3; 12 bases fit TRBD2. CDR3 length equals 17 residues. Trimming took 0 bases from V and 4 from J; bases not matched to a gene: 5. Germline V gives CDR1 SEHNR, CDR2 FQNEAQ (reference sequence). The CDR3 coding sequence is TGTGCCAGCAGCTTAGCCCTAGCGGGAGGGTGGGCAGATACGCAGTATTTT. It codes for CASSLALAGGWADTQYF.

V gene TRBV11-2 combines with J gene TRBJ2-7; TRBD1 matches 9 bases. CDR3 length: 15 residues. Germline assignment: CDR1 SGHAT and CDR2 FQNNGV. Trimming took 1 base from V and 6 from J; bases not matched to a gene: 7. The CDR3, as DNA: TGTGCCAGCAGCTTAGCCGGGACAGGGCTTCGCGAGCAGTACTTC. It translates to CASSLAGTGLREQYF.

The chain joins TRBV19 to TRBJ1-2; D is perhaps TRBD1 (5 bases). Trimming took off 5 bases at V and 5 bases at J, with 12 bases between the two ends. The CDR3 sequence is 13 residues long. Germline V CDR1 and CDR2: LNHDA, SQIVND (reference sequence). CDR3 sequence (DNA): TGTGCCAGTAGTTCGGGGGGGAAGTATGGCTACACCTTC. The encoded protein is CASSSGGKYGYTF.

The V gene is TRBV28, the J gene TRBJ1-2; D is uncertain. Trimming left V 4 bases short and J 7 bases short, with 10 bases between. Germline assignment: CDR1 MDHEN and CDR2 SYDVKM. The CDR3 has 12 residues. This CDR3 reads CASSSQLSGYTF. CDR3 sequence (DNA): TGTGCCAGCAGTTCACAGCTCTCTGGCTACACCTTC.

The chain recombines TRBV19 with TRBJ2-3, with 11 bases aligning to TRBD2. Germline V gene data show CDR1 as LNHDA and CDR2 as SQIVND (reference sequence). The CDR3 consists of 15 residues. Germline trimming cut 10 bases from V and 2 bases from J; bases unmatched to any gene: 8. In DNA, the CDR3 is TGTGCCACTAGGGGACTAGCGGTGTCCACAGATACGCAGTATTTT. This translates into CATRGLAVSTDTQYF.

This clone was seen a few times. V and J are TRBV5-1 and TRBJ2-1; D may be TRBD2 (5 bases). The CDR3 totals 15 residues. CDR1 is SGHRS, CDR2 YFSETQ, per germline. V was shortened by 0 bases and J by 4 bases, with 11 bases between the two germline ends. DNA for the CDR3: TGCGCCAGCAGCTTGGACGGAGGATTATACAATGAGCAGTTCTTC. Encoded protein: CASSLDGGLYNEQFF.

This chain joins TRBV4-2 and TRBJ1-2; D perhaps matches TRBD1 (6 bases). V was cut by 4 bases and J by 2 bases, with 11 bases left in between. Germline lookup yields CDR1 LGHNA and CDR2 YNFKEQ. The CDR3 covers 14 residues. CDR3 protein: CASSRTGSNYGYTF. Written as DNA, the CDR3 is TGTGCCAGCAGCCGCACAGGGTCCAACTATGGCTACACCTTC.

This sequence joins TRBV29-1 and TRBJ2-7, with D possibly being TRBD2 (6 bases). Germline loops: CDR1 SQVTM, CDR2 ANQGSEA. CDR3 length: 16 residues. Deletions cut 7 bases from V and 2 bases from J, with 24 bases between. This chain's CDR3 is CSAYPPPGTDTYEQYF. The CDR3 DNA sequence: TGCAGCGCTTACCCGCCCCCCGGGACTGATACCTACGAGCAGTACTTC.

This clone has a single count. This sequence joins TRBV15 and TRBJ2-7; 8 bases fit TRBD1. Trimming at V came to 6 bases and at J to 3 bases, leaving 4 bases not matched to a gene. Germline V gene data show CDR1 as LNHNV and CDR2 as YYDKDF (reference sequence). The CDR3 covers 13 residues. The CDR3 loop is CATRPTGVYEQYF. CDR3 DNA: TGTGCCACCAGGCCGACAGGGGTCTACGAGCAGTACTTC.

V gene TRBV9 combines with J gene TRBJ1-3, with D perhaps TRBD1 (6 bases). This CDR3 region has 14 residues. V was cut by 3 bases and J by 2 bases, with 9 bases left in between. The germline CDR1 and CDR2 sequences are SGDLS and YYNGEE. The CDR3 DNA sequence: TGTGCCAGCAGCGGACAGGTTCCTGGAAACACCATATATTTT. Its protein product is CASSGQVPGNTIYF.